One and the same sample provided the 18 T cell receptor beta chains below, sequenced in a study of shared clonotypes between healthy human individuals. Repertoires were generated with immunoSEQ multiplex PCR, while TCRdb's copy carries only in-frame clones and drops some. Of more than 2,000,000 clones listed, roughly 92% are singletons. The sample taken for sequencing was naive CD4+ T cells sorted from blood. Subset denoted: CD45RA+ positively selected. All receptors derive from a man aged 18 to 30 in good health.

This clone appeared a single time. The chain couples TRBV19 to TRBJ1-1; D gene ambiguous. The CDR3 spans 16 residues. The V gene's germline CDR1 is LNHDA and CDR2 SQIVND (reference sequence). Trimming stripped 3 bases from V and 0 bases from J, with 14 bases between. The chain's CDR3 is CASSIGPGKLNTEAFF. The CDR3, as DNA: TGTGCCAGTAGTATCGGACCCGGGAAATTGAACACTGAAGCTTTCTTT.

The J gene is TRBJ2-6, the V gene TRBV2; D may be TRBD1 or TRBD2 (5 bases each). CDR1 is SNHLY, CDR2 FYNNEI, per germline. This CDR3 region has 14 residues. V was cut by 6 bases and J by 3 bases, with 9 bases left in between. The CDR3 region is CASRRGGGANVLTF. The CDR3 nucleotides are TGTGCCAGCAGACGGGGCGGTGGGGCCAACGTCCTGACTTTC. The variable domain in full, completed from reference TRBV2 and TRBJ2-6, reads EPEVTQTPSHQVTQMGQEVILRCVPISNHLYFYWYRQILGQKVEFLVSFYNNEISEKSEIFDDQFSVERPDGSNFTLKIRSTKLEDSAMYFCASRRGGGANVLTFGAGSRLTVL.

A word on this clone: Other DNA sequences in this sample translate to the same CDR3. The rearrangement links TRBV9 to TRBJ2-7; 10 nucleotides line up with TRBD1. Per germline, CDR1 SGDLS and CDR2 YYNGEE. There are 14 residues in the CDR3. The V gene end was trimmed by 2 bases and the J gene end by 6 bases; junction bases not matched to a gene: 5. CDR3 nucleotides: TGTGCCAGCAGCGTGGGGGGACAGGGGTCCGAGCAGTACTTC. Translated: CASSVGGQGSEQYF.

This CDR3 is CAWSFVGTGYTF. The CDR3 region has the DNA TGTGCCTGGAGTTTTGTGGGGACAGGCTACACCTTC. V gene TRBV30 combines with J gene TRBJ1-2, with D maybe TRBD1 (6 bases). Trimming cost V 2 bases and J 8 bases, with 12 bases left between them. The germline CDR1 and CDR2 sequences are GTSNPN and SVGIG (reference sequence). This CDR3 is built from 12 residues.

The CDR3 loop is CASSQEGGGAEKLFF. CDR3 DNA sequence: TGTGCCAGCAGCCAAGAGGGAGGGGGAGCGGAAAAACTGTTTTTT. This chain uses TRBV16 with TRBJ1-4; TRBD1 is a possible D gene (6 bases). Per the germline V gene, CDR1 is KGHSY and CDR2 is FQNENV. The CDR3 totals 15 residues. The V end lost 2 bases, the J end lost 8 bases, and 15 bases lay between the germline ends.

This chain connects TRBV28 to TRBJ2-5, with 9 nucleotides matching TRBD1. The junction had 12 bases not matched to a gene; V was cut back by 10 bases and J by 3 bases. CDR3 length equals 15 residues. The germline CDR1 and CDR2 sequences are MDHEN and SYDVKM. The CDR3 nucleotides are TGTGCCACCACGCTAGGGACAGGGCCCGAAGAGACCCAGTACTTC. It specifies CATTLGTGPEETQYF.

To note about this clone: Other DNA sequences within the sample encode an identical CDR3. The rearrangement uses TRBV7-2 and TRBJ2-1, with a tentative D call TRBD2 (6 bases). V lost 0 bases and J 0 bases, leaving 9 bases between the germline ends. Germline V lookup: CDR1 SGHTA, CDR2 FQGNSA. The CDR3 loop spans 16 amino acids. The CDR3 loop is CASSLAVGGSYNEQFF. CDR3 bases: TGTGCCAGCAGCTTAGCAGTGGGAGGCTCCTACAATGAGCAGTTCTTC.

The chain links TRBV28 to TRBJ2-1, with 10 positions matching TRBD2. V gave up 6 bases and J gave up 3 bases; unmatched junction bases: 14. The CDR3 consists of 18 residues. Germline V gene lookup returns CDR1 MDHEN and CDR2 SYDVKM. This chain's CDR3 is CASSPSGVAGGLYNEQFF. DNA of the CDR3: TGTGCCAGCAGCCCCTCGGGGGTAGCGGGGGGACTCTACAATGAGCAGTTCTTC.

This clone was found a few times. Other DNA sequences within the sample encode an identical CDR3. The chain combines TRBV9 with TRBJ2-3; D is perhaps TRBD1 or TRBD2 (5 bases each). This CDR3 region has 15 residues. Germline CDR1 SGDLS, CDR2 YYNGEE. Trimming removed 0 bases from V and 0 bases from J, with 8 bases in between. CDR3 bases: TGTGCCAGCAGCGTAGACGGGGCTAGCACAGATACGCAGTATTTT. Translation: CASSVDGASTDTQYF.

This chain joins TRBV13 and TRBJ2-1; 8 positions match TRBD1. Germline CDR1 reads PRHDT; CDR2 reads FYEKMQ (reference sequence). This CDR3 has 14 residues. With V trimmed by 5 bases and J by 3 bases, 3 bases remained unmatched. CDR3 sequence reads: CASSQGAYYNEQFF. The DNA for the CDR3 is TGTGCCAGCAGCCAGGGGGCGTACTACAATGAGCAGTTCTTC.

CDR3 nucleotide sequence: TGTGCCAGCAGTGGACAATACTCTGGGGCCAACGTCCTGACTTTC. Translated: CASSGQYSGANVLTF. V is TRBV6-1 and J is TRBJ2-6; D ambiguous. V was trimmed by 4 bases and J by 0 bases, leaving 7 bases between them. The CDR3 is made up of 15 amino acids. Germline loops: CDR1 MNHNS, CDR2 SASEGT.

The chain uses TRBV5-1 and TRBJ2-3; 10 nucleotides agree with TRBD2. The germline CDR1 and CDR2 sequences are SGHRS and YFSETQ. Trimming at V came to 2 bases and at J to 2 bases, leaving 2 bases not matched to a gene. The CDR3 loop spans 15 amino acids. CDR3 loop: CASSFGLAATDTQYF. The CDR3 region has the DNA TGCGCCAGCAGCTTTGGACTAGCGGCCACAGATACGCAGTATTTT. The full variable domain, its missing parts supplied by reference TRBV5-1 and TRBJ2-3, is KAGVTQTPRYLIKTRGQQVTLSCSPISGHRSVSWYQQTPGQGLQFLFEYFSETQRNKGNFPGRFSGRQFSNSRSEMNVSTLELGDSALYLCASSFGLAATDTQYFGPGTRLTVL.

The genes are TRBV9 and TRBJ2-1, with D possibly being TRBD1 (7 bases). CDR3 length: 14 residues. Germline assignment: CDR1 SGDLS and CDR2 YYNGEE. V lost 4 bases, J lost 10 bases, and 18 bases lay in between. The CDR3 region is CASSTNRGRGEQFF. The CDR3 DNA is TGTGCCAGCAGCACCAACAGGGGCCGGGGGGAGCAGTTCTTC.

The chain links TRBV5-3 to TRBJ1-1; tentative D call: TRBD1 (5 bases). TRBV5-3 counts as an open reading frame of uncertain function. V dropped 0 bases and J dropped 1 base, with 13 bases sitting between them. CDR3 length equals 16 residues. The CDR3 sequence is CARSLGWGRANTEAFF. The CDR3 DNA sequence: TGTGCCAGAAGCTTGGGCTGGGGCAGGGCGAACACTGAAGCTTTCTTT.

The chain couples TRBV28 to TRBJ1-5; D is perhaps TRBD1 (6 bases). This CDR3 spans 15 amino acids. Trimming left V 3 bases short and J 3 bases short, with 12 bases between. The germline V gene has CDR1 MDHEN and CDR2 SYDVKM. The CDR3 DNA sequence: TGTGCCAGCAGTTTCGGGGGGCCGGCCAATCAGCCCCAGCATTTT. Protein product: CASSFGGPANQPQHF. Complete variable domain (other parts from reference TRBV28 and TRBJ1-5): DVKVTQSSRYLVKRTGEKVFLECVQDMDHENMFWYRQDPGLGLRLIYFSYDVKMKEKGDIPEGYSVSREKKERFSLILESASTNQTSMYLCASSFGGPANQPQHFGDGTRLSIL.

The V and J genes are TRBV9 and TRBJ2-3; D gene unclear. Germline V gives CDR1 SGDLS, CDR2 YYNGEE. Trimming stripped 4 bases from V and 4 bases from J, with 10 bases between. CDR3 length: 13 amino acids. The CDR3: CASSPNPADTQYF. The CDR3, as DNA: TGTGCCAGCAGCCCTAACCCAGCAGATACGCAGTATTTT.

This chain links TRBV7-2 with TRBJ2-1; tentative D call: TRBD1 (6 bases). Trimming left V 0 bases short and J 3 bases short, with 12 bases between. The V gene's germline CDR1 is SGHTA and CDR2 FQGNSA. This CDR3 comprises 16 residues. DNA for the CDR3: TGTGCCAGCAGCTTAGCGATACAGGGTGGCTACAATGAGCAGTTCTTC. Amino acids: CASSLAIQGGYNEQFF.

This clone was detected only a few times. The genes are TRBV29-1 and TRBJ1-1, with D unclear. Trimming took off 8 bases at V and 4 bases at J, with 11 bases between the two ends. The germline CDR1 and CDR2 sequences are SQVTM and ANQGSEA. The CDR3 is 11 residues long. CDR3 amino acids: CSLGSGTEAFF. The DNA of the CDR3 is TGCAGCCTGGGCTCTGGCACTGAAGCTTTCTTT.